This T cell receptor beta chain was identified during a study of breast tumors, draining lymph nodes, adjacent tissues. A note on this clonotype: Relative to the germline gene, one junction end is altered; a read error may explain this.

TCRdb reprocessed the multiplex PCR reads via MiXCR and lists one record per CDR3 protein. In the table there are fewer than 25,000 distinct CDR3 sequences, about 70% of which are singletons. CDR3 length: 13 amino acids. CDR1 is DFQATT, CDR2 SNEGSKA, per germline (reference sequence). The sample taken for sequencing was tumor-adjacent breast tissue. The chain uses TRBV20-1 and TRBJ2-7; perhaps TRBD2 as D (7 bases). The TCR comes from a female donor with breast cancer. Some clones in this sample may be carry-over from other donors' samples. CDR3 loop: CNASGKGGYEQYF. In DNA, the CDR3 is TGCAATGCTAGTGGGAAGGGGGGGTACGAGCAGTACTTC.